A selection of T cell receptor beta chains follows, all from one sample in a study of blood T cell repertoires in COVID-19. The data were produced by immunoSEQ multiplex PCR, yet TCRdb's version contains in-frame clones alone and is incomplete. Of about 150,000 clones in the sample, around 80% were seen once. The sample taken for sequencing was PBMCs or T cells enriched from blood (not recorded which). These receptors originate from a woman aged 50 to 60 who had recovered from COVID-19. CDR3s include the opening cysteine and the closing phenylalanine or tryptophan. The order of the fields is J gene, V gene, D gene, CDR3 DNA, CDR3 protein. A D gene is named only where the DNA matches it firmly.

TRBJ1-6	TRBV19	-	TGTGCCAGTATGTGGAGCTCCTATAATTCACCCCTCCACTTT	CASMWSSYNSPLHF
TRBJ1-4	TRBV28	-	TGTGCCAGCAGTCCCGGGTGGACTAATGAAAAACTGTTTTTT	CASSPGWTNEKLFF
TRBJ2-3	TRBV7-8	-	TGTGCCAGCAGCCCCGGGCGGGGGCCAGATACGCAGTATTTT	CASSPGRGPDTQYF
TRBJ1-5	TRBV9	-	TGTGCCAGCAGCGTAGGACAATCCCGCAATCAGCCCCAGCATTTT	CASSVGQSRNQPQHF
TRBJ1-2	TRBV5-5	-	TGTGCCAGCAGCTCGGAGCCTCGCTATGGCTACACCTTC	CASSSEPRYGYTF
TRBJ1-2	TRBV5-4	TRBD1	TGTGCCAGCAGGAGGACAGGGGAGGTAGAGCGGTACACCTTC	CASRRTGEVERYTF
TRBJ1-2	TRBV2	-	TGTGCCAGCAGGATACAGGGCCCTGGCTACACCTTC	CASRIQGPGYTF
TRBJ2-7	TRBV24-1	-	TGTGCCACCAGTGACCCTTGGGGAGGCAGGGCCTACGAGCAGTACTTC	CATSDPWGGRAYEQYF
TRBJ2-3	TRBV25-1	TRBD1	TGTGCCAGCAGTGACTCCGGGACAGGCAAGAGCACAGATACGCAGTATTTT	CASSDSGTGKSTDTQYF
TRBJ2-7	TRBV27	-	TGTGCCAGCAGTTCCTGGAGGGACCGTCAGGGCCACGAGCAGTACTTC	CASSSWRDRQGHEQYF
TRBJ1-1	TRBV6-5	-	TGTGCCAGCACCAACCCCCCAGGGTACACTGAAGCTTTCTTT	CASTNPPGYTEAFF
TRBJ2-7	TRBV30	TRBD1	TGTGCCTGGAGCAGGGACAGGTCAGACGAGCAGTACTTC	CAWSRDRSDEQYF